This is a list of T cell receptor beta chains from one sample in a study of T cells in localized non-small cell lung cancer. TCRdb keeps only in-frame clones here, not all; method: immunoSEQ multiplex PCR. Counted here are about 3,500 clones, about 26% occurring once; the ten biggest clones make up approximately 9%. Source: lung tumor tissue, taken before any cancer treatment. These receptors were obtained from a male donor aged 60 or older with stage I lung adenocarcinoma. The CDR3 runs from the conserved cysteine through the conserved F or W. D genes are given only for firm matches. Clone size appears in some rows only: once, few, many, or a class for an expanded clone.

-	TRBV6-8	TRBJ2-5	-	CASSYPAGSQQGTQYF	TGTGCCAGCAGTTACCCCGCCGGGTCCCAGCAAGGGACCCAGTACTTC
TRBD1	TRBV6-8	TRBJ2-3	-	CAISDRGHTDTQYF	TGTGCCATCAGCGACAGGGGCCACACAGATACGCAGTATTTT
TRBD1	TRBV18	TRBJ1-3	few	CASSPRQGDSGNTIYF	TGTGCCAGCTCACCTCGACAGGGGGACTCTGGAAACACCATATATTTT
TRBD1	TRBV11-3	TRBJ2-7	few	CASSWGGTGGSGQYF	TGTGCCAGCAGCTGGGGAGGGACAGGGGGTTCCGGGCAGTACTTC
-	TRBV7-2	TRBJ1-1	medium-sized	CASSSGGITEAFF	TGTGCCAGCAGCTCCGGAGGGATAACTGAAGCTTTCTTT
-	TRBV10-3	TRBJ1-4	medium-sized	CAISEDRNEKLFF	TGTGCCATCAGTGAGGACAGAAATGAAAAACTGTTTTTT
-	TRBV29-1	TRBJ2-2	few	CSVAVRSGSRELFF	TGCAGCGTTGCGGTCCGAAGTGGAAGTCGGGAGCTGTTTTTT
-	TRBV29-1	TRBJ1-2	-	CSAGTSGNYGYTF	TGCAGCGCCGGGACGTCTGGGAACTATGGCTACACCTTC
-	TRBV29-1	TRBJ1-5	-	CSASWGRGNQPQHF	TGCAGCGCCTCCTGGGGTCGGGGCAATCAGCCCCAGCATTTT
-	TRBV6-8	TRBJ1-1	few	CASSHKRNTEAFF	TGTGCCAGCAGTCACAAGAGGAACACTGAAGCTTTCTTT
TRBD1	TRBV9	TRBJ2-7	few	CASSVGGTGGVYEQYF	TGTGCCAGCAGCGTAGGAGGGACAGGAGGGGTCTACGAGCAGTACTTC
TRBD1	TRBV28	TRBJ1-2	-	CASSSGGADYGYTF	TGTGCCAGCAGTTCAGGGGGCGCCGACTATGGCTACACCTTC
-	TRBV29-1	TRBJ1-2	-	CSVDGTWTSYGYTF	TGCAGCGTTGATGGAACCTGGACGTCCTATGGCTACACCTTC
-	TRBV6-8	TRBJ1-1	few	CASRGTGSNTEAFF	TGTGCCAGCAGGGGCACAGGGTCGAACACTGAAGCTTTCTTT
-	TRBV19	TRBJ2-1	-	CASVGIPKDNEQFF	TGTGCCAGTGTGGGGATACCCAAAGACAATGAGCAGTTCTTC
TRBD2	TRBV6-8	TRBJ2-7	few	CASSLAGTTYEQYF	TGTGCCAGCAGCCTTGCCGGGACTACCTACGAGCAGTACTTC
-	TRBV28	TRBJ1-2	-	CASTQARHHGYTF	TGTGCCAGCACGCAGGCCCGCCATCATGGCTACACCTTC
TRBD1	TRBV11-3	TRBJ1-1	-	CASSSIWDSGTEAFF	TGTGCCAGCAGCTCGATATGGGACAGTGGGACTGAAGCTTTCTTT
TRBD1	TRBV18	TRBJ2-5	few	CASSPDRQETQYF	TGTGCCAGCTCACCGGACAGGCAAGAGACCCAGTACTTC
TRBD1	TRBV9	TRBJ1-1	few	CASSPWTGGTEAFF	TGTGCCAGCAGCCCCTGGACAGGGGGCACTGAAGCTTTCTTT
-	TRBV19	TRBJ1-1	few	CASSIGSRLLNF	TGTGCCAGTAGTATAGGGTCCCGACTTTTGAACTTT
-	TRBV6-8	TRBJ2-2	few	CAIRGGTGELFF	TGTGCCATCCGGGGCGGAACCGGGGAGCTGTTTTTT
-	TRBV6-7	TRBJ1-2	-	CASSCAPPGHSGAYTF	TGTGCCAGCAGTTGCGCCCCTCCCGGACATTCAGGGGCCTACACCTTC
-	TRBV5-1	TRBJ1-1	-	CASSLVLGLNTEAFF	TGCGCCAGCAGCTTGGTTCTCGGTCTGAACACTGAAGCTTTCTTT
-	TRBV10-2	TRBJ1-2	-	CASVQGANYGYTF	TGCGCCAGCGTACAGGGAGCTAACTATGGCTACACCTTC
-	TRBV11-3	TRBJ1-1	-	CASSLGQGAAEAFF	TGTGCCAGCAGCTTAGGGCAGGGCGCCGCTGAAGCTTTCTTT
-	TRBV29-1	TRBJ2-7	-	CSVRTGPLYEQYF	TGCAGCGTTAGAACGGGACCACTCTACGAGCAGTACTTC
-	TRBV9	TRBJ2-2	medium-sized	CASSVAAGTGELFF	TGTGCCAGCAGCGTTGCCGCCGGGACCGGGGAGCTGTTTTTT
TRBD1	TRBV9	TRBJ2-1	-	CASSSWTGGLYNEQFF	TGTGCCAGCAGCTCGTGGACAGGGGGCCTTTACAATGAGCAGTTCTTC
-	TRBV19	TRBJ2-6	-	CASSILPVSSGANVLTF	TGTGCCAGTAGTATCCTCCCAGTGAGCTCTGGGGCCAACGTCCTGACTTTC
-	TRBV19	TRBJ1-2	-	CASSMVRGLTTYGYTF	TGTGCCAGTAGTATGGTCAGGGGACTAACTACTTACGGCTACACCTTC
-	TRBV18	TRBJ1-3	few	CASSPLPDSGNTIYF	TGTGCCAGCTCACCACTGCCTGACTCTGGAAACACCATATATTTT
-	TRBV29-1	TRBJ1-1	few	CSVARQGYEAFF	TGCAGCGTTGCCCGACAAGGCTACGAAGCTTTCTTT
-	TRBV6-8	TRBJ2-6	-	CASRPGEAYSGANVLTF	TGTGCCAGCAGACCTGGGGAGGCCTACTCTGGGGCCAACGTCCTGACTTTC
-	TRBV10-1	TRBJ2-5	-	CASSEEGVREETQYF	TGCGCCAGCAGTGAGGAGGGGGTCAGGGAAGAGACCCAGTACTTC
-	TRBV6-8	TRBJ2-6	few	CASGIPPGRSGANVLTF	TGTGCCAGCGGGATCCCCCCAGGGAGGTCTGGGGCCAACGTCCTGACTTTC
-	TRBV6-4	TRBJ2-2	-	CASSYSIRGPGELFF	TGTGCCAGCAGTTACTCGATCAGGGGCCCCGGGGAGCTGTTTTTT
-	TRBV19	TRBJ1-1	-	CASSMPGVNTEAFF	TGTGCCAGTAGTATGCCAGGGGTGAACACTGAAGCTTTCTTT
-	TRBV11-3	TRBJ2-1	-	CASSLGTQNYNEQFF	TGTGCCAGCAGCCTCGGGACCCAGAACTACAATGAGCAGTTCTTC
TRBD1	TRBV5-1	TRBJ1-4	-	CASSSQGQTNEKLFF	TGCGCCAGCAGCTCACAGGGGCAAACTAATGAAAAACTGTTTTTT
-	TRBV29-1	TRBJ1-2	-	CSVESGGWSYTF	TGCAGCGTTGAATCCGGGGGCTGGAGCTACACCTTC
TRBD2	TRBV11-3	TRBJ2-5	medium-sized	CASSSQVAGAETQYF	TGTGCCAGCAGCTCCCAAGTAGCGGGGGCAGAGACCCAGTACTTC
-	TRBV11-3	TRBJ1-1	-	CASILGGKNTEAFF	TGTGCCAGCATCTTGGGGGGGAAGAACACTGAAGCTTTCTTT